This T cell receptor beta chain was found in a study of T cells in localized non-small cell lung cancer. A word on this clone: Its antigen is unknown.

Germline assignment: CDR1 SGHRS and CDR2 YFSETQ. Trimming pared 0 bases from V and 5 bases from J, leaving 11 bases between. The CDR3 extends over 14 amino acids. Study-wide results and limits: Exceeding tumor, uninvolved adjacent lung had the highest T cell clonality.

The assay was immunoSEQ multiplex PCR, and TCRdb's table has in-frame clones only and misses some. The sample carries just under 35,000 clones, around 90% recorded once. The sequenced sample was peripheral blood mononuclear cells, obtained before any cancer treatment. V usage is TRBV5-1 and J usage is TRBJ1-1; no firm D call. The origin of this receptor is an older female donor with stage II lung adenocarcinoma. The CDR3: CASSLDGRRTEAFF. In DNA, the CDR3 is TGCGCCAGCAGCTTGGATGGTCGACGGACTGAAGCTTTCTTT.